The clone carrying this TCR beta chain has a count of ten or more. What it recognizes is unknown. This entry comes from a study of blood T cells in healthy people across ages. Points from the study as a whole: Aged donors had fewer naive CD4+ cells and lower diversity than long-lived donors. PBMCs went unsorted, and a conclusive naive versus antigen-experienced comparison was therefore prevented.

The germline V and J ends were trimmed by 5 bases and 7 bases, with 18 bases remaining between them. The CDR3 spans 14 residues. The germline V gene encodes CDR1 SGHRS and CDR2 YFSETQ. A second PCR of about 7 to 12 cycles used a sample-barcoded 5' primer and a J-beta primer mix. TCRdb ran MiXCR on the 5' RACE reads and lists one entry per CDR3 protein. The sample gives approximately 1.5 million distinct CDR3 sequences, about 35% of which show up once; approximately 10% is in the top ten. This rearrangement joins TRBV5-1 to TRBJ2-5; the D gene is possibly TRBD2 (6 bases). This sequence originates from a woman aged 25-40 years in good health. Sequencing was carried out using blood. In nucleotides, the CDR3 is TGCGCCAGCAGTCCCCGGGACTCGGCAGGGACCCAGTACTTC. Amino acids: CASSPRDSAGTQYF.